The clone carrying this T cell receptor (beta chain) was seen more than once but under ten times. Its antigen remains unidentified. In germline, CDR1 is LNHDA, CDR2 SQIVND (reference sequence). V gave up 6 bases and J gave up 5 bases; unmatched junction bases: 14. The CDR3 totals 17 residues. These data belong to a study of cytomegalovirus exposure and HLA in healthy donors. Background on the study: The roughly 120 validation repertoires matched the roughly 630 first-cohort repertoires in platform, a later analysis reported.

Study-wide findings and caveats: Cytomegalovirus association was assigned to 150 to 200 TCR beta chains. The classifier reportedly diagnosed cytomegalovirus status with high specificity and sensitivity.

Sequenced by immunoSEQ multiplex PCR; TCRdb stores in-frame clones only, minus some. The repertoire holds some 160,000 clones, with approximately 90% as singletons. The clonotype originates from a man aged 18 to 30 in good health and CMV-seronegative. This rearrangement joins TRBV19 to TRBJ1-1, with TRBD1 identical over 11 bases. The source material was PBMCs. The CDR3 coding sequence is TGTGCCAGTAGAAGGATTGGGACAGGGGGTAAGGGGACTGAAGCTTTCTTT. This encodes CASRRIGTGGKGTEAFF.